This TCR beta chain appears in the sequencing data of a study of T cell responses to AZD1222 COVID-19 vaccine. Whole-study findings and limits: Seropositivity was recorded at baseline in only 6 or 7 AZD1222 recipients.

V lost 3 bases, J lost 2 bases, and 3 bases stayed unmatched. This CDR3 spans 14 amino acids. Germline CDR1 is PRHDT and CDR2 is FYEKMQ (reference sequence). Generated by immunoSEQ multiplex PCR, the TCRdb table keeps only in-frame clones and is missing some. The sample has 150,000 to 200,000 clones, less than 95% seen once. As for this clone: Its specificity is unknown.

Specimen: peripheral blood, collected on day 0 of AZD1222 vaccination. The gene calls are TRBV13 and TRBJ2-7; 8 nucleotides agree with TRBD1. This receptor was obtained from an adult in good health. The CDR3 region is CASSLNRGAYEQYF. The CDR3 DNA reads as TGTGCCAGCAGCTTGAACAGGGGGGCCTACGAGCAGTACTTC. Full variable domain (outside the CDR3, taken from reference TRBV13 and TRBJ2-7): AAGVIQSPRHLIKEKRETATLKCYPIPRHDTVYWYQQGPGQDPQFLISFYEKMQSDKGSIPDRFSAQQFSDYHSELNMSSLELGDSALYFCASSLNRGAYEQYFGPGTRLTVT.